One and the same sample provided the 23 T cell receptor beta chains below, sequenced in a study of blood T cell repertoires in COVID-19. TCRdb keeps only in-frame clones here, not all; method: immunoSEQ multiplex PCR. This sample carries more than 150,000 clones, 70% to 80% of them seen once, and the ten largest clones take about an eighth. Material: PBMCs or T cells enriched from blood (not recorded which). These receptors all come from a man between 60 and 75 years old who had been exposed to COVID-19.

The chain uses TRBV30 and TRBJ2-2, with D tentatively TRBD2 (6 bases). The CDR3 is 15 amino acids. Germline V gene data show CDR1 as GTSNPN and CDR2 as SVGIG (reference sequence). V was clipped by 6 bases and J by 7 bases, with 21 bases between them. The CDR3 bases are TGTGCCTGTAGAGGAGCGGAGGGCTGGGTCGGGGAGCTGTTTTTT. This gives the protein CACRGAEGWVGELFF. The whole variable domain, filled in from reference TRBV30 and TRBJ2-2, reads SQTIHQWPATLVQPVGSPLSLECTVEGTSNPNLYWYRQAAGRGLQLLFYSVGIGQISSEVPQNLSASRPQDRQFILSSKKLLLSDSGFYLCACRGAEGWVGELFFGEGSRLTVL.

The chain carries TRBV19 and TRBJ1-5, with TRBD1 as a possible D gene (5 bases). The V end lost 6 bases, the J end lost 3 bases, and 27 bases lay between the germline ends. This CDR3 comprises 19 residues. The germline V gene encodes CDR1 LNHDA and CDR2 SQIVND (reference sequence). The chain's CDR3 is CASRTPRANYTPINQPQHF. As DNA, the CDR3 is TGTGCCAGTAGGACACCCAGGGCTAACTACACCCCCATCAATCAGCCCCAGCATTTT.

The V call is TRBV5-6, the J call TRBJ2-7; 10 nucleotides align to TRBD2. This CDR3 spans 14 amino acids. J gave up 5 bases and V 2 bases, and 4 bases lay outside the gene matches. Germline V gene sequence: CDR1 SGHDT, CDR2 YYEEEE. The DNA for the CDR3 is TGTGCCAGCAGCTTAGGGCTAGCGGGAGACGAGCAGTACTTC. Translated, it gives CASSLGLAGDEQYF.

This chain connects TRBV7-6 to TRBJ2-5, with D unresolved. V lost 0 bases and J 2 bases, leaving 7 bases between the germline ends. Germline CDR1 and CDR2: SGHVS and FNYEAQ. This CDR3 contains 14 residues. CDR3 sequence (DNA): TGTGCCAGCAGCTTAGCGCGGTTACAAGAGACCCAGTACTTC. This codes for CASSLARLQETQYF.

This clone occurred once. The V gene is TRBV6-2 or TRBV6-3, the J gene TRBJ2-2; 8 bases align to TRBD2. Trimming removed 4 bases from V and 4 bases from J; junction bases left unmatched: 8. CDR1 is MNHEY, CDR2 SVGEGT, per germline. This CDR3 is built from 16 residues. CDR3 DNA: TGTGCCAGCAGTTCGGGGGGGGCGCCAGGCACCGGGGAGCTGTTTTTT. Its protein product is CASSSGGAPGTGELFF.

The chain has TRBV5-4 and TRBJ2-7; 7 positions match TRBD2. The CDR3 covers 16 residues. Germline lookup yields CDR1 SGHNT and CDR2 YYREEE (reference sequence). Unmatched junction bases numbered 9, after V lost 0 bases and J lost 3 bases. CDR3 in DNA: TGTGCCAGCAGCTTGGGTGGGGGAGGGCCAATCTACGAGCAGTACTTC. Protein: CASSLGGGGPIYEQYF.

The V call is TRBV19, the J call TRBJ1-1, with no clear D. With 5 bases removed from V and 8 bases from J, the gap between germline ends came to 21 bases. Germline V gene lookup returns CDR1 LNHDA and CDR2 SQIVND (reference sequence). CDR3 length equals 15 residues. Here the CDR3 DNA reads TGTGCCAGTAGTGTGGGAGGCGCCCCAATGCTAGAAGCTTTCTTT. Its protein product is CASSVGGAPMLEAFF.

This rearrangement joins TRBV5-1 to TRBJ1-4; D is possibly TRBD1 (6 bases). From germline, CDR1 is SGHRS and CDR2 YFSETQ. The V and J ends lost 2 bases and 5 bases respectively, with 10 bases between them. This CDR3 region has 14 residues. CDR3 protein: CASSFQGTNEKLFF. The CDR3 nucleotides read TGCGCCAGCAGCTTTCAGGGGACGAATGAAAAACTGTTTTTT.

The chain joins TRBV7-9 to TRBJ1-6; possible D gene TRBD1, 5 bases. Germline values: CDR1 SEHNR, CDR2 FQNEAQ (reference sequence). The ends were cut back, 0 bases at V and 7 bases at J, with 10 bases in the middle. The CDR3 consists of 15 residues. This chain's CDR3 is CASSLAQGENSPLHF. The CDR3 DNA reads as TGTGCCAGCAGCTTAGCGCAGGGCGAGAATTCACCCCTCCACTTT. Based on the CDR3 plus reference TRBV7-9 and TRBJ1-6, the full variable domain is DTGVSQNPRHKITKRGQNVTFRCDPISEHNRLYWYRQTLGQGPEFLTYFQNEAQLEKSRLLSDRFSAERPKGSFSTLEIQRTEQGDSAMYLCASSLAQGENSPLHFGNGTRLTVT.

This clone was detected only once. The genes are TRBV7-9 and TRBJ2-1, with TRBD2 matching 9 bases. CDR1 SEHNR and CDR2 FQNEAQ come from the germline V gene (reference sequence). CDR3 length: 16 residues. After removal of 5 bases from V and 0 bases from J, the junction contained 5 bases not matched to a gene. The CDR3 region is CASSTDSGGSYNEQFF. For the CDR3, the DNA is TGTGCCAGCAGCACCGATAGCGGGGGCTCCTACAATGAGCAGTTCTTC.

In this sample, this clone turned up many times. The V gene is TRBV19, the J gene TRBJ1-1; 7 bases align to TRBD1. The V gene's germline CDR1 is LNHDA and CDR2 SQIVND (reference sequence). The CDR3 contains 12 residues. V shed 4 bases, J shed 7 bases, and the junction held 3 bases outside the gene matches. This CDR3 reads CASSRDRGEAFF. CDR3 coding DNA: TGTGCCAGTAGTAGGGACAGAGGTGAAGCTTTCTTT.

This clone was counted a few times. Additional DNA sequences in this sample encode the identical CDR3. The genes are TRBV7-2 and TRBJ1-1; 7 bases line up with TRBD1. In germline, CDR1 is SGHTA, CDR2 FQGNSA. Trimming cost V 6 bases and J 4 bases; bases outside gene matches: 8. The CDR3 has 14 amino acids. The CDR3 spells CASSLDNRGTEAFF. For the CDR3, the DNA is TGTGCCAGCAGTTTGGACAACAGGGGCACTGAAGCTTTCTTT.

This sequence joins TRBV4-2 and TRBJ1-4; D possibly corresponds to TRBD1 (6 bases). The CDR3 extends over 12 amino acids. Looked up from germline, CDR1 is LGHNA and CDR2 is YNFKEQ. V shed 4 bases and J shed 10 bases, with 10 bases lying between them. The CDR3, as DNA: TGTGCCAGCAGCCCACAGGGCGCAAAACTGTTTTTT. The encoded protein is CASSPQGAKLFF.

The V gene is TRBV18, the J gene TRBJ1-6, with D possibly TRBD1 on 6 matching bases. The V gene lost 4 bases and the J gene lost 7 bases, with 11 bases spanning the gap. The CDR3 spans 14 residues. Germline loops: CDR1 KGHSH, CDR2 LQKENI. The CDR3: CASSQDRKNSPLHF. CDR3 DNA sequence: TGTGCCAGCTCACAGGACAGAAAGAATTCACCCCTCCACTTT.

V and J are TRBV27 and TRBJ1-5; 7 bases match TRBD1. With V trimmed by 6 bases and J by 4 bases, 6 bases remained unmatched. Germline CDR1 is MNHEY and CDR2 is SMNVEV (reference sequence). The CDR3 is 14 amino acids. CDR3 residues: CASRTTGANQPQHF. In DNA form, the CDR3 reads TGTGCCAGCAGGACCACAGGGGCAAATCAGCCCCAGCATTTT.

This chain uses TRBV11-2 with TRBJ1-1; the match to TRBD1 covers 10 bases. The germline V gene encodes CDR1 SGHAT and CDR2 FQNNGV. CDR3 length equals 16 residues. Unmatched junction bases numbered 6, after V lost 5 bases and J lost 0 bases. The CDR3 reads CASSRGTGVMNTEAFF. Written as DNA, the CDR3 is TGTGCCAGCAGCCGGGGGACAGGGGTCATGAACACTGAAGCTTTCTTT.

This clone was seen more than once but under ten times. V and J are TRBV12-3 or TRBV12-4 and TRBJ1-2; D might be TRBD1 (5 bases). Deletions cut 6 bases from V and 3 bases from J, with 11 bases between. The CDR3 is 13 residues long. The CDR3 reads CASSDFRDYGYTF. The CDR3 DNA is TGTGCCAGCAGCGACTTCAGGGACTATGGCTACACCTTC.

CDR3: CASSYRDLRYGYTF. The DNA of the CDR3 is TGTGCCAGTTCATACAGGGATCTGCGCTATGGCTACACCTTC. This chain connects TRBV19 to TRBJ1-2; a weak D match, TRBD1 (6 bases). Germline-derived CDR1 and CDR2 are LNHDA and SQIVND (reference sequence). The CDR3 covers 14 residues. Trimming pared 8 bases from V and 4 bases from J, leaving 17 bases between. Full variable domain (outside the CDR3, taken from reference TRBV19 and TRBJ1-2): DGGITQSPKYLFRKEGQNVTLSCEQNLNHDAMYWYRQDPGQGLRLIYYSQIVNDFQKGDIAEGYSVSREKKESFPLTVTSAQKNPTAFYLCASSYRDLRYGYTFGSGTRLTVV.

The chain has TRBV2 and TRBJ1-6; 7 nucleotides match TRBD1. The germline CDR1 and CDR2 sequences are SNHLY and FYNNEI. Trimming took 10 bases from V and 10 from J; bases not matched to a gene: 13. The CDR3 sequence is 14 residues long. CDR3: CATQRGHKESPLHF. CDR3 nucleotides: TGTGCCACCCAAAGGGGGCATAAGGAATCACCCCTCCACTTT.

The genes are TRBV6-2 or TRBV6-3 and TRBJ1-6; no clear D gene. The CDR3 sequence is 14 residues long. With 2 bases removed from V and 8 bases from J, the gap between germline ends came to 10 bases. Germline V gene sequence: CDR1 MNHEY, CDR2 SVGEGT. CDR3 coding DNA: TGTGCCAGCAGTTACGCGGGAAGGGATTCACCCCTCCACTTT. Translation: CASSYAGRDSPLHF.

The chain carries TRBV5-6 and TRBJ1-3; TRBD1 is a possible D gene (6 bases). The V end was cut by 4 bases, the J end by 7 bases, with 15 bases between. Per germline, CDR1 SGHDT and CDR2 YYEEEE. This CDR3 is 14 amino acids long. The CDR3 spells CASSGNRVRNTIYF. DNA of the CDR3: TGTGCCAGCAGCGGAAACAGGGTTCGGAACACCATATATTTT.

The rearrangement links TRBV7-6 to TRBJ2-5; 10 nucleotides line up with TRBD2. CDR1 is SGHVS, CDR2 FNYEAQ, per germline. Germline trimming cut 3 bases from V and 4 bases from J; bases unmatched to any gene: 2. The CDR3 extends over 14 amino acids. The CDR3 DNA reads TGTGCCAGCAGCTTTGTAGCGGGAGGAGAGACCCAGTACTTC. Translated, it gives CASSFVAGGETQYF. Based on the CDR3 plus reference TRBV7-6 and TRBJ2-5, the full variable domain is GAGVSQSPRYKVTKRGQDVALRCDPISGHVSLYWYRQALGQGPEFLTYFNYEAQQDKSGLPNDRFSAERPEGSISTLTIQRTEQRDSAMYRCASSFVAGGETQYFGPGTRLLVL.

CDR3 nucleotide sequence: TGTGCCAGCAGCCTGACAGGGCGCCAAGAGACCCAGTACTTC. Translation gives CASSLTGRQETQYF. V and J are TRBV7-9 and TRBJ2-5, with TRBD1 matching over 7 bases. CDR3 length: 14 amino acids. The J segment lost 1 base and the V segment lost 5 bases, leaving 4 bases of the junction unmatched. Per germline, CDR1 SEHNR and CDR2 FQNEAQ (reference sequence).